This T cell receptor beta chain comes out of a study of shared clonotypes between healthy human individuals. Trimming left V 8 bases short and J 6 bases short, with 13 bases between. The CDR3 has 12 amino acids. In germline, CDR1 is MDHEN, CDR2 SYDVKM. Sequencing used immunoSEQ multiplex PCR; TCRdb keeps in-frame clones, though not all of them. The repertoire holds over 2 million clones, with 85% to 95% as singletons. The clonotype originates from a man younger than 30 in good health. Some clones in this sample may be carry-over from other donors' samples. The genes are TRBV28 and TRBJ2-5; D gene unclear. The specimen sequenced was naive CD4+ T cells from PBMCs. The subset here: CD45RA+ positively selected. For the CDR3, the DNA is TGTGCCAGCTCTCAAAGGGCGAAGACCCAGTACTTC. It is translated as CASSQRAKTQYF.